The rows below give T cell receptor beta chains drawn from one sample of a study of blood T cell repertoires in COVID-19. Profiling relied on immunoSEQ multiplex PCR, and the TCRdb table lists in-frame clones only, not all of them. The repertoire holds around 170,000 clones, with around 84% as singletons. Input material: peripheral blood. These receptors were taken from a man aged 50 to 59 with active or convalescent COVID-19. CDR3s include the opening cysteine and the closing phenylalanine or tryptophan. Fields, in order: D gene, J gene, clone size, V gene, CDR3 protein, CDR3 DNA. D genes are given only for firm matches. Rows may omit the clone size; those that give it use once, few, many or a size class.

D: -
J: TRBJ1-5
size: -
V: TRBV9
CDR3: CASGGEQPQHF
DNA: TGTGCCAGCGGCGGCGAGCAGCCCCAGCATTTT

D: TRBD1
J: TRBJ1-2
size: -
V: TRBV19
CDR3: CASSMGTGYGYTF
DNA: TGTGCCAGTAGTATGGGGACAGGCTATGGCTACACCTTC

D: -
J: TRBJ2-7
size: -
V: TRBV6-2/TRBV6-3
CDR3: CASSYTGFDYEQYF
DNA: TGTGCCAGCAGTTACACAGGATTCGACTACGAGCAGTACTTC

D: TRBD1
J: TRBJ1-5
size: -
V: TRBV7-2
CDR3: CASSLRWGQGTNQPQHF
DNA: TGTGCCAGCAGCTTAAGGTGGGGACAGGGGACCAATCAGCCCCAGCATTTT

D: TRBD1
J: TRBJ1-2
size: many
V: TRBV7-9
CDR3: CASTNRQGGYTF
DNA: TGTGCCAGCACCAACAGACAGGGGGGCTACACCTTC

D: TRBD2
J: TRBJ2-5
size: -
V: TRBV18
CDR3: CASSRSGGPETQYF
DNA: TGTGCCAGCTCGCGATCGGGGGGGCCAGAGACCCAGTACTTC

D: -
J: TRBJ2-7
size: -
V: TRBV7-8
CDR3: CASSSKGWGLEQYF
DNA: TGTGCCAGCAGCTCTAAGGGTTGGGGCCTGGAACAGTACTTC

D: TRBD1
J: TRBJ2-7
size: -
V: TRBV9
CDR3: CASSESGTARGEQYF
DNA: TGTGCCAGCAGCGAGTCCGGGACAGCGAGGGGAGAGCAGTACTTC

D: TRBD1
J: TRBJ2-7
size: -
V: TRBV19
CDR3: CASSTGRTGYHEQYF
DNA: TGTGCCAGTAGTACTGGGAGGACAGGGTACCACGAGCAGTACTTC

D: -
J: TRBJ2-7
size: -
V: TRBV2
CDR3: CASTLDGRGRYEQYF
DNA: TGTGCCAGCACCCTAGACGGGAGAGGCAGGTACGAGCAGTACTTC

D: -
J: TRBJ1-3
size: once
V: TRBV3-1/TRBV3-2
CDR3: CASSLQASGNTIYF
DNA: TGTGCCAGCAGCCTCCAGGCCTCTGGAAACACCATATATTTT

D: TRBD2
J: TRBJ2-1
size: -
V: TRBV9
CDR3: CASSVVGLAGNEQFF
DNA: TGTGCCAGCAGCGTAGTGGGACTAGCGGGTAATGAGCAGTTCTTC

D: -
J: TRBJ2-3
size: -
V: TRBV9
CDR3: CASSVGPGEDTQYF
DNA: TGTGCCAGCAGCGTAGGGCCAGGGGAGGATACGCAGTATTTT

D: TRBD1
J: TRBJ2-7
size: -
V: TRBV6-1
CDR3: CASSETPGQGVEQYF
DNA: TGTGCCAGCAGTGAAACCCCGGGACAGGGAGTCGAGCAGTACTTC

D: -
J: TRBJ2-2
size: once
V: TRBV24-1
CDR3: CATSDFGGASNTGELFF
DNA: TGTGCCACCAGTGATTTCGGCGGAGCCTCGAACACCGGGGAGCTGTTTTTT

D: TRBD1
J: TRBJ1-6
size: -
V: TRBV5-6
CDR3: CASSRAGGGNSPLHF
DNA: TGTGCCAGCAGCAGGGCAGGGGGCGGAAATTCACCCCTCCACTTT

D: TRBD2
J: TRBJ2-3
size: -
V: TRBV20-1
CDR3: CSASRLAGGLDTQYF
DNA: TGCAGTGCAAGTAGACTAGCGGGGGGGCTAGATACGCAGTATTTT

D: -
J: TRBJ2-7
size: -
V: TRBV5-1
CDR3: CASSLKTEQYF
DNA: TGCGCCAGCAGCTTGAAGACAGAGCAGTACTTC

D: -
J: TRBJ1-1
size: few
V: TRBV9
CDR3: CASSVDMNTEAFF
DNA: TGTGCCAGCAGCGTAGACATGAACACTGAAGCTTTCTTT

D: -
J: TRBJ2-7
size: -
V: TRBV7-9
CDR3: CASSPAERRSSYEQYF
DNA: TGTGCCAGCAGCCCCGCTGAGCGGAGGAGCTCCTACGAGCAGTACTTC

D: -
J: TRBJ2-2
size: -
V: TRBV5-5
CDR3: CASSLLPGLTNTGELFF
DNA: TGTGCCAGCAGCTTGCTCCCGGGACTGACGAACACCGGGGAGCTGTTTTTT

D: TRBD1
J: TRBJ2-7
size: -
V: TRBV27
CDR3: CASSPIALARQGIPYEQYF
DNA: TGTGCCAGCAGTCCAATCGCCCTCGCTAGACAGGGTATTCCCTACGAGCAGTACTTC

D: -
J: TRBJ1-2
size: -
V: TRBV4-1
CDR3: CASSQPHDSFYGYTF
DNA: TGCGCCAGCAGCCAACCGCACGACAGTTTCTATGGCTACACCTTC

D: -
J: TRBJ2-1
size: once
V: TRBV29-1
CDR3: CSAGEARNEQFF
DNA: TGCAGCGCCGGGGAGGCCCGCAATGAGCAGTTCTTC

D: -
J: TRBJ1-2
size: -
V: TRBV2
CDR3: CASRAGWVNYGYTF
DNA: TGTGCCAGCAGGGCAGGATGGGTTAACTATGGCTACACCTTC

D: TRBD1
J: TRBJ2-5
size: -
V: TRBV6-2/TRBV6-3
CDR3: CASRYQGARDQYF
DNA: TGTGCCAGCAGATACCAGGGGGCCCGGGATCAGTACTTC

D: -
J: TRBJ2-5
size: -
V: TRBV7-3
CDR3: CASSLTVSGQETQYF
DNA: TGTGCCAGCAGCTTAACAGTTAGCGGACAAGAGACCCAGTACTTC

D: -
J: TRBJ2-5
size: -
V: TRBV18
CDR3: CASSPLQDTRGTQYF
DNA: TGTGCCAGCTCACCACTTCAGGACACCCGAGGGACCCAGTACTTC

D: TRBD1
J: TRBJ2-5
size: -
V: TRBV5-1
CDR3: CASSLAQAGGTLQETQYF
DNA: TGCGCCAGCAGCTTGGCCCAGGCAGGGGGAACCCTCCAAGAGACCCAGTACTTC

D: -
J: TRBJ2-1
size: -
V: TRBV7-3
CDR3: CASSLGFGREQFF
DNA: TGTGCCAGCAGCTTAGGGTTTGGGAGGGAGCAGTTCTTC

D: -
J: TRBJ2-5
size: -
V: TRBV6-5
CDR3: CASSYVAGAGETQYF
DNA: TGTGCCAGCAGTTACGTCGCCGGAGCCGGGGAGACCCAGTACTTC

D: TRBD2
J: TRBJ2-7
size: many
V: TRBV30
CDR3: CAWSKVLRGSYEQYF
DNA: TGTGCCTGGAGTAAGGTACTGCGGGGGTCCTACGAGCAGTACTTC

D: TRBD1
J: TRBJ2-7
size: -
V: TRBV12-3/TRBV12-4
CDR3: CASNPGQGEQYF
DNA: TGTGCCAGCAATCCGGGACAGGGTGAGCAGTACTTC

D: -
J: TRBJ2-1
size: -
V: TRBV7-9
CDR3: CASSFDNNEQFF
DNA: TGTGCCAGCAGCTTCGACAACAATGAGCAGTTCTTC

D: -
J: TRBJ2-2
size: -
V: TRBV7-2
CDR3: CASSLVGTSRTGELFF
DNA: TGTGCCAGCAGCTTAGTAGGGACATCGAGAACCGGGGAGCTGTTTTTT

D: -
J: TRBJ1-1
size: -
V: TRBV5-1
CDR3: CASSPRDLVMNTEAFF
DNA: TGCGCCAGCAGCCCCCGGGATCTGGTTATGAACACTGAAGCTTTCTTT

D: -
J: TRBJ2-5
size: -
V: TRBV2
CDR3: CASSVLRTRQETQYF
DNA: TGTGCCAGCAGTGTACTACGTACGCGTCAAGAGACCCAGTACTTC

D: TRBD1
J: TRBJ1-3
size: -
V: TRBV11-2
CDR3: CASSWDRTSGNTIYF
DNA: TGTGCCAGCAGTTGGGACAGGACCTCTGGAAACACCATATATTTT

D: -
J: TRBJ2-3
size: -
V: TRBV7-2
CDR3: CASSQTGGSTDTQYF
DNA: TGTGCCAGCAGTCAGACCGGGGGATCCACAGATACGCAGTATTTT

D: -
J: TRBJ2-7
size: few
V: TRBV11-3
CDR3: CASSSGQYEQYF
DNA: TGTGCCAGCAGCTCAGGACAGTACGAGCAGTACTTC

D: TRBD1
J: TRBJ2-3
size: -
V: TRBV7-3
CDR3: CASSNRQGSTDTQYF
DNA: TGTGCCAGCAGCAACCGACAGGGGTCCACAGATACGCAGTATTTT

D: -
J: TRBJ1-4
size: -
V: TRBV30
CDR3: CAWSVLSPEAEKLFF
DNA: TGTGCCTGGAGTGTACTGAGCCCCGAGGCTGAAAAACTGTTTTTT

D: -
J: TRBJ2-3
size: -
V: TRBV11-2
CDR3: CASSLLGGAFTDTQYF
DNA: TGTGCCAGCAGCTTATTGGGGGGAGCATTTACAGATACGCAGTATTTT

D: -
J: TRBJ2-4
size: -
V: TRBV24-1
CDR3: CATSDAQGPQNIQYF
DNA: TGTGCCACCAGTGATGCACAGGGACCTCAAAACATTCAGTACTTC

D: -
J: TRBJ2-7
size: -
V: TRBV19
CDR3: CASSMDSSLLYEQYF
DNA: TGTGCCAGTAGTATGGACAGCTCCCTCCTCTACGAGCAGTACTTC

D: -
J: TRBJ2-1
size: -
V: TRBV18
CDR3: CASSPARGSSYNEQFF
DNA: TGTGCCAGCTCACCCGCCAGGGGCAGCTCCTACAATGAGCAGTTCTTC

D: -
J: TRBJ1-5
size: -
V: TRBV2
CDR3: CASSIQGGNQPQHF
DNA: TGTGCCAGCAGTATACAGGGTGGCAATCAGCCCCAGCATTTT

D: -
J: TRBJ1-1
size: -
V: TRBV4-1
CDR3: CASSQEYSQRNTEAFF
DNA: TGCGCCAGCAGCCAAGAGTACAGCCAAAGGAACACTGAAGCTTTCTTT